There are many counts of the clone carrying this TCR beta chain. Its antigen remains unidentified. Libraries of TCR beta came from quantitative 5'-RACE with molecular barcodes. TCRdb ran MiXCR on the 5' RACE reads and lists one entry per CDR3 protein. The profile shows some 130,000 distinct CDR3 sequences, approximately 15% of them singletons. V lost 2 bases, J lost 2 bases, and 9 bases lay in between. The CDR3 is 14 amino acids. The data are from a study of CD8 T cells in ankylosing spondylitis. General observations from the study: The study identified a TCR beta motif of seven or eight highly homologous variants that appeared characteristic of ankylosing spondylitis blood. The disease-linked clones had a CD8+ phenotype and low blood frequencies. Existing reports had already noted some motif variants in reactive arthritis synovial fluid and blood.

The chain uses TRBV12-3 or TRBV12-4 and TRBJ1-2, with D possibly being TRBD1 (5 bases). This sequence originates from a female donor with ankylosing spondylitis or in good health (not recorded which). The sequencing input was blood, either unsorted or a sorted T cell fraction (not recorded which). For the CDR3, the DNA is TGTGCCAGCAGTTTACTCGGGGGAAACTATGGCTACACCTTC. Protein: CASSLLGGNYGYTF.